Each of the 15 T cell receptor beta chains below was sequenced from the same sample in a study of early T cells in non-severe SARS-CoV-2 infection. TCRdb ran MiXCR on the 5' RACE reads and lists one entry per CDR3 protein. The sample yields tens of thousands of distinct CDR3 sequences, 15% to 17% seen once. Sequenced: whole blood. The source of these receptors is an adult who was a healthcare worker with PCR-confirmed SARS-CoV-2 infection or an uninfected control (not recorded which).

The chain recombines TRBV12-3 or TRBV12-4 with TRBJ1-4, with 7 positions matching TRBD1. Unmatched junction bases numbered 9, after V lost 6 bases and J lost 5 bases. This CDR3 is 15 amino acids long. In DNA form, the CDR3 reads TGTGCCAGCAGACAAACCGACAGGGACAATGAAAAACTGTTTTTT. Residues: CASRQTDRDNEKLFF.

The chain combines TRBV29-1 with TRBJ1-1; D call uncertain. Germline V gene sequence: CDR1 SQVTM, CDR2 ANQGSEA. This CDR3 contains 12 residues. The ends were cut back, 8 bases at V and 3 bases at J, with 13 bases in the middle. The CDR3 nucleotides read TGCAGCTTTCTCGCGGTGGACACTGAAGCTTTCTTT. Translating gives CSFLAVDTEAFF.

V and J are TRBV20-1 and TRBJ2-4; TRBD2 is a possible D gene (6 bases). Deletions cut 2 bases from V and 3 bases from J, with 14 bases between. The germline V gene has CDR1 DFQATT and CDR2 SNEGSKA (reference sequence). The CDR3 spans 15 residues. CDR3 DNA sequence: TGCAGTGCTAGATCCGTGGAGGGTATCAAAAACATTCAGTACTTC. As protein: CSARSVEGIKNIQYF.

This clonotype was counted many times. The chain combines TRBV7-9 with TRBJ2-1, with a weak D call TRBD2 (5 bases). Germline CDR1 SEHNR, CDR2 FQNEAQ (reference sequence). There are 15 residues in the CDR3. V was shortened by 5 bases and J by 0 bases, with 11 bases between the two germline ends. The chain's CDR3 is CASSGKAGSYNEQFF. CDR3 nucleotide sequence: TGTGCCAGCAGCGGCAAGGCGGGCTCCTACAATGAGCAGTTCTTC.

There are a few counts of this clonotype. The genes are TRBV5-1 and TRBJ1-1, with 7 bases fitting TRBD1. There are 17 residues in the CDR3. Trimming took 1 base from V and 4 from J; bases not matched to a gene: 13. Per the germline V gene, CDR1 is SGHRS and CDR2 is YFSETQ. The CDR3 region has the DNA TGCGCCAGCAGCTTGAGCTGGCAGGGGGATGGGAGCACTGAAGCTTTCTTT. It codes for CASSLSWQGDGSTEAFF.

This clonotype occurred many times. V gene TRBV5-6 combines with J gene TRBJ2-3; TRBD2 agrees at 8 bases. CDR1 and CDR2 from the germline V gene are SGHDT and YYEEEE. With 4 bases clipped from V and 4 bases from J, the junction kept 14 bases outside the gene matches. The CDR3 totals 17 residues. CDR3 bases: TGTGCCAGCAGCCCAGGCCCCGGGACTAGGGTCGCAGATACGCAGTATTTT. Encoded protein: CASSPGPGTRVADTQYF.

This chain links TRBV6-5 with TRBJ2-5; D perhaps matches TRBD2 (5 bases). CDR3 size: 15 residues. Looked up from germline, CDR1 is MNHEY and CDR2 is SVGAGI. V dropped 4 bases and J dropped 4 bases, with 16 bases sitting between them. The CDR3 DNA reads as TGTGCCAGCAGTTTTAGGACGGACGGGGTAGAGACCCAGTACTTC. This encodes CASSFRTDGVETQYF.

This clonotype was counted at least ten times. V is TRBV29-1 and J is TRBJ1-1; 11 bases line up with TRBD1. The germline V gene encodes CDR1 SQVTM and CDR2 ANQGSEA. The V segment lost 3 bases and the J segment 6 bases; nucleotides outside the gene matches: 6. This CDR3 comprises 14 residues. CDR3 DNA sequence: TGCAGCGTTGAGGACAGGGGGCGAGCCCCTGAAGCTTTCTTT. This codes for CSVEDRGRAPEAFF.

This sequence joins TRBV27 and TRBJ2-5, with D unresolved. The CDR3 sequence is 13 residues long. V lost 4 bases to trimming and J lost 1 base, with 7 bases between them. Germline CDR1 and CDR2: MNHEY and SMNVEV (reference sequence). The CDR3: CASSSIIQETQYF. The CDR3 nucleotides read TGTGCCAGCAGTTCGATCATCCAAGAGACCCAGTACTTC.

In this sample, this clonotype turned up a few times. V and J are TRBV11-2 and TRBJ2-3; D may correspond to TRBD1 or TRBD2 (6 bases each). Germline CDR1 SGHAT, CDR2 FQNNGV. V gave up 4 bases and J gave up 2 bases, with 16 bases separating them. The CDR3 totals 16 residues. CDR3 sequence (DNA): TGTGCCAGCAGCTCCAACTGGGGGGCCCCCACAGATACGCAGTATTTT. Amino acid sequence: CASSSNWGAPTDTQYF.

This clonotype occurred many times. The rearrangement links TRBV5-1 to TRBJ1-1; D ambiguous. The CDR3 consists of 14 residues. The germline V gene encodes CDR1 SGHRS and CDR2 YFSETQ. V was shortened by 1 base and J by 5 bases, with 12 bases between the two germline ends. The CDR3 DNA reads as TGCGCCAGCAGCTTGACCCGCGAAAGGACTGAAGCTTTCTTT. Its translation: CASSLTRERTEAFF.

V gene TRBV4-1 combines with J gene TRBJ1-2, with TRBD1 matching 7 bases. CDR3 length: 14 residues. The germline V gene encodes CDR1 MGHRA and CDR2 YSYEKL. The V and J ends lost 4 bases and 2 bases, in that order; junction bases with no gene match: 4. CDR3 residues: CASSPSTGNYGYTF. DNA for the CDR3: TGCGCCAGCAGCCCTTCGACAGGGAACTATGGCTACACCTTC.

CDR3 sequence: CASSLGHPLGYTF. In DNA, the CDR3 is TGTGCCAGCAGCTTAGGACACCCTCTCGGCTACACCTTC. The chain has TRBV7-9 and TRBJ1-2; the D is unclear. CDR3 length: 13 amino acids. Trimming left V 1 base short and J 8 bases short, with 11 bases between. Germline CDR1 is SEHNR and CDR2 is FQNEAQ (reference sequence).

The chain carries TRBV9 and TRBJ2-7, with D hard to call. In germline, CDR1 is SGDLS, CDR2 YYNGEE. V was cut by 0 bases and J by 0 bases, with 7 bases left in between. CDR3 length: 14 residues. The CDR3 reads CASSVGPDSYEQYF. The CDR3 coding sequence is TGTGCCAGCAGCGTAGGACCTGACTCCTACGAGCAGTACTTC.

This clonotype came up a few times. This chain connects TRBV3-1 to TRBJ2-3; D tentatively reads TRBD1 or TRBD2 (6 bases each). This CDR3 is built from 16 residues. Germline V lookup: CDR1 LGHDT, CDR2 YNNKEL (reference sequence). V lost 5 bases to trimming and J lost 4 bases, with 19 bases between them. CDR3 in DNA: TGTGCCAGCAGCGGTCTAGGTGGGGGGCGGTCAGATACGCAGTATTTT. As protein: CASSGLGGGRSDTQYF.